This T cell receptor beta chain was found in a study of T cells in Graves' hyperthyroidism and ophthalmopathy. V lost 6 bases and J lost 1; bases outside the gene matches: 5. CDR3 length: 14 amino acids. Looked up from germline, CDR1 is MNHEY and CDR2 is SVGAGI. RNA transcripts gave rise to amplified TCR beta CDR3 regions. The HTBI primer set served for first-round RT-PCR of the TCR CDR3. TCRdb re-derived calls from the multiplex PCR reads in MiXCR, one entry per CDR3 protein. The data show approximately 480,000 distinct CDR3 sequences, around 21% seen once. In its sample, this clonotype was seen many times.

This chain uses TRBV6-5 with TRBJ2-7; 8 bases agree with TRBD1. The sample was blood. This TCR was sampled from a young man with Graves' hyperthyroidism. The CDR3 region has the DNA TGTGCCAGCAGGATACAGGGGGTTTCCTACGAGCAGTACTTC. Translated, it gives CASRIQGVSYEQYF.